The 17 T cell receptor beta chains given below trace back to one sample, sequenced in a study of T cell changes during pregnancy in multiple sclerosis. The method was immunoSEQ multiplex PCR; TCRdb's version includes in-frame clones alone and lacks a portion of them. The sample records 85,000 to 120,000 clones, about 89% being singletons. The source material was peripheral blood, sampled before pregnancy. These receptor sequences come from a female donor with multiple sclerosis, enrolled in a pregnancy study.

The rearrangement joins TRBV5-4 to TRBJ2-1; D uncertain. V lost 3 bases and J 10 bases, leaving 11 bases between the germline ends. The length of the CDR3 is 12 residues. Per the germline V gene, CDR1 is SGHNT and CDR2 is YYREEE (reference sequence). CDR3 residues: CASSSNSIEQFF. The CDR3 DNA reads as TGTGCCAGCAGCTCCAACTCCATCGAGCAGTTCTTC.

This clone appeared a few times. The rearrangement uses TRBV11-3 and TRBJ2-1, with 8 bases aligning to TRBD2. CDR3 length equals 13 residues. J lost 10 bases, V lost 1 base, and 3 bases had no gene match. Germline V gene lookup returns CDR1 SGHNT and CDR2 YENEEA. The CDR3 DNA reads TGTGCCAGCAGCTTAGCGGGAGGGATAGAGCAGTTCTTC. It yields the protein CASSLAGGIEQFF.

The rearrangement links TRBV10-3 to TRBJ1-1; no firm D call. The CDR3 sequence is 14 residues long. V lost 4 bases and J 1 base, leaving 10 bases between the germline ends. Germline CDR1 is ENHRY and CDR2 is SYGVKD. This chain's CDR3 is CAISGAGENTEAFF. The CDR3 DNA is TGTGCCATCAGTGGGGCGGGAGAGAACACTGAAGCTTTCTTT.

This clone has more than one count but fewer than ten. The V gene is TRBV5-1, the J gene TRBJ1-1; D is unresolved. There are 15 residues in the CDR3. Germline V gives CDR1 SGHRS, CDR2 YFSETQ. V lost 1 base to trimming and J lost 2 bases, with 12 bases between them. CDR3 loop: CASSLLTGVNTEAFF. The CDR3 DNA reads TGCGCCAGCAGCTTGTTGACCGGGGTAAACACTGAAGCTTTCTTT.

The rearrangement joins TRBV5-1 to TRBJ1-4; 11 bases fit TRBD1. The CDR3 covers 16 residues. Looked up from germline, CDR1 is SGHRS and CDR2 is YFSETQ. V trimming: 4 bases; J trimming: 3 bases; junction bases outside the gene matches: 5. CDR3 DNA sequence: TGCGCCAGCAGCCCCGGACAGGGGGCAGCTAATGAAAAACTGTTTTTT. It codes for CASSPGQGAANEKLFF.

This clone was counted a single time. The genes are TRBV19 and TRBJ1-1; 7 nucleotides align to TRBD1. The CDR3 has 16 amino acids. V lost 7 bases and J lost 0; bases outside the gene matches: 11. Germline V lookup: CDR1 LNHDA, CDR2 SQIVND (reference sequence). CDR3 DNA sequence: TGTGCCAGTATTTCCAAGACAGGGCTAATGAACACTGAAGCTTTCTTT. The encoded protein is CASISKTGLMNTEAFF.

The V call is TRBV6-4, the J call TRBJ1-1; D is uncertain. This CDR3 contains 13 residues. Germline V gene sequence: CDR1 MRHNA, CDR2 SNTAGT. Trimming removed 3 bases at V and 1 base at J, with 6 bases between. The CDR3 region is CASSEEGNTEAFF. As DNA, the CDR3 is TGTGCCAGCAGTGAGGAGGGGAACACTGAAGCTTTCTTT.

The chain links TRBV1 to TRBJ1-6; TRBD1 is the table's D call and was not checked against the DNA. TRBV1 is a listed pseudogene. CDR3 length equals 12 residues. CDR3 residues: CTGTGKNSPLHF. CDR3 DNA sequence: TGCACCGGGACAGGGAAAAATTCACCCCTCCACTTT.

The chain links TRBV7-6 to TRBJ2-3; D is ambiguous. The germline CDR1 and CDR2 sequences are SGHVS and FNYEAQ. Trimming took 0 bases from V and 0 from J, leaving 7 bases between them. This CDR3 is built from 15 residues. In DNA form, the CDR3 reads TGTGCCAGCAGCTTAGCCGACGGGAGCACAGATACGCAGTATTTT. It encodes CASSLADGSTDTQYF.

The table lists this clone with a count of one. The chain employs TRBV6-1 and TRBJ2-3, with D possibly being TRBD2 (6 bases). CDR1 MNHNS and CDR2 SASEGT come from the germline V gene. Trimming pared 5 bases from V and 0 bases from J, leaving 9 bases between. The length of the CDR3 is 14 residues. Written as DNA, the CDR3 is TGTGCCAGCAGTCCGGGACTGAGCACAGATACGCAGTATTTT. It yields the protein CASSPGLSTDTQYF.

The rearrangement links TRBV7-6 to TRBJ2-1; 12 nucleotides match TRBD2. V lost 5 bases, J lost 4 bases, and 3 bases stayed unmatched. CDR3 length: 15 residues. Looked up from germline, CDR1 is SGHVS and CDR2 is FNYEAQ. CDR3 region: CASSLGLAGYNEQFF. The CDR3 nucleotides are TGTGCCAGCAGCCTTGGACTAGCGGGATACAATGAGCAGTTCTTC.

The gene calls are TRBV5-1 and TRBJ2-2, with 8 nucleotides matching TRBD1. This CDR3 has 16 amino acids. CDR1 SGHRS and CDR2 YFSETQ come from the germline V gene. J was trimmed by 7 bases and V by 4 bases; bases with no gene match: 12. The CDR3 spells CASSTTRTGSIGELFF. The CDR3 DNA is TGCGCCAGCAGCACGACGAGGACAGGGTCAATCGGGGAGCTGTTTTTT. The whole variable domain, remainder taken from reference TRBV5-1 and TRBJ2-2, is KAGVTQTPRYLIKTRGQQVTLSCSPISGHRSVSWYQQTPGQGLQFLFEYFSETQRNKGNFPGRFSGRQFSNSRSEMNVSTLELGDSALYLCASSTTRTGSIGELFFGEGSRLTVL.

V gene TRBV2 combines with J gene TRBJ2-7; 11 bases map to TRBD2. The CDR3 consists of 15 residues. The germline CDR1 and CDR2 sequences are SNHLY and FYNNEI. V lost 6 bases, J lost 3 bases, and 7 bases stayed unmatched. This CDR3 reads CASRELAGGRYEQYF. CDR3 coding DNA: TGTGCCAGCAGAGAGCTAGCGGGAGGACGCTACGAGCAGTACTTC.

This sequence joins TRBV27 and TRBJ2-1; 8 bases align to TRBD2. V was pared by 7 bases and J by 4 bases, with 3 bases of the junction left unmatched. In germline, CDR1 is MNHEY, CDR2 SMNVEV (reference sequence). The CDR3 sequence is 13 residues long. DNA for the CDR3: TGTGCCAGCATGCCTAGCGGGTACAATGAGCAGTTCTTC. Translated: CASMPSGYNEQFF.

The chain carries TRBV6-6 and TRBJ1-2; D unresolved. The CDR3 runs 13 residues. Trimming shortened V by 6 bases and J by 5 bases, and 13 bases separated the two germline ends. The germline V gene encodes CDR1 MNHNY and CDR2 SVGAGI (reference sequence). Here the CDR3 reads CASRNEPGYGYTF. The CDR3 region has the DNA TGTGCCAGCAGAAACGAGCCGGGGTATGGCTACACCTTC.

The gene calls are TRBV9 and TRBJ1-6; 7 positions match TRBD1. The CDR3 is 13 amino acids. Germline lookup yields CDR1 SGDLS and CDR2 YYNGEE. V was clipped by 4 bases and J by 12 bases; unmatched bases: 7. CDR3 bases: TGTGCCAGCAGCTTAGGACAGGCCGAACCCCTCCACTTT. Translating it yields CASSLGQAEPLHF.

The rearrangement joins TRBV5-1 to TRBJ2-1; TRBD1 matches at 8 bases. CDR1 is SGHRS, CDR2 YFSETQ, per germline. This CDR3 has 18 residues. J lost 0 bases, V lost 2 bases, and 10 bases had no gene match. CDR3 loop: CASSFRDRSSSSYNEQFF. For the CDR3, the DNA is TGCGCCAGCAGCTTCCGGGACAGGTCTTCAAGCTCCTACAATGAGCAGTTCTTC.